This paragraph reports one T cell receptor (beta chain). The data were obtained in a study of blood T cell repertoires in COVID-19. Assay: immunoSEQ multiplex PCR; the TCRdb copy retains only in-frame clones and omits some. This table has about 330,000 clones, around 83% appearing once. The CDR3 has 15 residues. V was clipped by 0 bases and J by 3 bases, with 9 bases between them. Germline V CDR1 and CDR2: SGHRS, YFSETQ. This receptor was taken from a woman aged 45-65 years with acute or convalescent COVID-19. V gene TRBV5-1 combines with J gene TRBJ2-2; possibly TRBD1 for D (6 bases). What was sequenced was peripheral blood. The CDR3 DNA reads TGCGCCAGCAGCTTGGCAGGGGTTCACACCGGGGAGCTGTTTTTT. Encoded protein: CASSLAGVHTGELFF.